The clone carrying this T cell receptor beta chain was detected ten times or more. The antigen is undetermined. This specimen comes from a study of T cells in Graves' hyperthyroidism and ophthalmopathy. Study conclusions and caveats: Ophthalmopathy was model-predicted a median roughly 6.5 months pre-onset.

The source material, RNA transcripts, was used to amplify TCR beta CDR3 regions. The TCR CDR3 was amplified in a first-round RT-PCR using the HTBI primer set. TCRdb used MiXCR to reprocess the multiplex PCR reads, holding one entry per CDR3 protein. The sample holds some 350,000 distinct CDR3 sequences, approximately 19% seen once. The V gene lost 5 bases and the J gene lost 2 bases, with 9 bases spanning the gap. This CDR3 spans 13 amino acids. The germline CDR1 and CDR2 sequences are SGHAT and FQNNGV. Patients aged 18 to 65 with hyperthyroidism were newly diagnosed, with duration under 2 months. PBMCs were derived from about 10 ml fresh peripheral blood.

V gene TRBV11-2 combines with J gene TRBJ2-5; D is undetermined. The sample was blood. The receptor was isolated from a woman younger than 35 with Graves' hyperthyroidism. This CDR3 reads CASSLNIQETQYF. DNA for the CDR3: TGTGCCAGCAGCCTGAATATACAAGAGACCCAGTACTTC.